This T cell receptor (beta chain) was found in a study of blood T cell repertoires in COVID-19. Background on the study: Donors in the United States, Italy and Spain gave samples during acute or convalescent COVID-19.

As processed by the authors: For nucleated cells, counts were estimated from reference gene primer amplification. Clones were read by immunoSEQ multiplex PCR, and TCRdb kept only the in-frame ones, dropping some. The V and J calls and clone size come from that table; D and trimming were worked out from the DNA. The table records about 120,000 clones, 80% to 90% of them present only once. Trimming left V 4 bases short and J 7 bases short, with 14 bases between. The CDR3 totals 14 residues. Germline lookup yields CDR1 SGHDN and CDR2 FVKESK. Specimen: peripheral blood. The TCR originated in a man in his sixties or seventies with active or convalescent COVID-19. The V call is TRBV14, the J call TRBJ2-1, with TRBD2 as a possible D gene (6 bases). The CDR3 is CASSPPFGGNEQFF. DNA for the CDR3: TGTGCCAGCAGCCCGCCCTTTGGGGGGAATGAGCAGTTCTTC.